The clone carrying this T cell receptor beta chain was seen at least ten times. Its target is not known. The data were obtained in a study of early T cells in non-severe SARS-CoV-2 infection. In the study overall: Bulk RNA isolated from unsorted whole blood underwent sequencing; chains were not paired. Broader study findings: VDJdb matching, biased toward anti-spike CD8 responses, missed private and CD4 specificities.

The CDR3 length is 16 residues. Germline V gene lookup returns CDR1 SEHNR and CDR2 FQNEAQ (reference sequence). Losses at the gene ends were 0 bases for V and 6 bases for J; bases not matched to a gene: 4. Unique molecular identifiers (one per individual cDNA molecule) were attached. TCRdb passed the 5' RACE reads through MiXCR, listing each CDR3 protein once. Among around 100,000 distinct CDR3 sequences listed, around 14% were seen once. The specimen sequenced was whole blood. This sequence joins TRBV7-9 and TRBJ2-1; 11 bases map to TRBD2. This receptor was identified in an adult who was a healthcare worker with PCR-confirmed SARS-CoV-2 infection or an uninfected control (not recorded which). CDR3 DNA sequence: TGTGCCAGCAGCTTAGCGCTCCTAGCGGGGGGCAATGAGCAGTTCTTC. It translates to CASSLALLAGGNEQFF. Looking up the rest from reference TRBV7-9 and TRBJ2-1 gives the full variable domain: DTGVSQNPRHKITKRGQNVTFRCDPISEHNRLYWYRQTLGQGPEFLTYFQNEAQLEKSRLLSDRFSAERPKGSFSTLEIQRTEQGDSAMYLCASSLALLAGGNEQFFGPGTRLTVL.